This T cell receptor (beta chain) was observed in a study of T cells in Graves' hyperthyroidism and ophthalmopathy (dated by TCRdb to between 2018 and 2021). Study-level background: Peripheral blood was sampled at the time of initial diagnosis, prior to any treatment. The paper describes TCR Vbeta CDR3 sequencing of roughly 130 peripheral blood samples, made up of approximately 40 ophthalmopathy patients, roughly 80 hyperthyroidism patients and approximately 17 progressor patients. Following sampling, methimazole starting at 30 mg daily was given to hyperthyroidism patients, and high-dose intravenous methylprednisolone was given to ophthalmopathy patients. TCR V-J signatures able to tell the groups apart were searched for in a discovery cohort of 90 to 100 patients, of whom 43 had Graves' ophthalmopathy and around 56 had stable Graves' hyperthyroidism. The study also compared thyroid tissue and blood T-cell repertoires from more than five Graves' hyperthyroidism patients. The approximately 95 discovery patients were divided at random into training and test sets in a 7:3 ratio. An independent validation cohort of 18 to 20 hyperthyroidism patients and roughly 16 patients who later progressed to ophthalmopathy tested prospective prediction of ophthalmopathy. General study outcomes and caveats: Most expanded thyroid clonotypes (frequency above 0.001) were also found in blood, which suggests that blood repertoires may mirror thyroid immune responses. Ophthalmopathy was separated from stable hyperthyroidism by a 13 V-J signature model, with 87.88% sensitivity and 81% to 83% specificity obtained in cross-validation and 80%/75% obtained in testing. No statistical method was used to set the sample size in advance, and investigators knew the group allocation. During validation, the model predicted progression to ophthalmopathy a median of roughly six months ahead of onset, with 60% to 71% sensitivity and 72% to 85% specificity.

TCR beta CDR3 regions were amplified from RNA transcripts. A first-round RT-PCR of the TCR CDR3 used the HTBI primer set with the Qiagen OneStep RT-PCR kit. Libraries were constructed in a second round of multiplex PCR, after which size selection and purification were carried out. Libraries were sequenced paired-end with 100 bp reads on an Illumina HiSeq2000. The authors processed their data as follows. Raw data were processed with SOAPnuke, discarding reads with adapters, uncalled bases, mean Phred below 15, or no exact constant-primer or identifier match. COPE v1.2.5 was used to merge the high-quality paired reads, and each unique nucleotide sequence was defined as a clonotype. Clonotypes were aligned to IMGT TRBV, TRBD and TRBJ reference segments using MiTCR v1.1. Analysis was restricted to V-J combinations with a frequency above 0.0001, which covered approximately 99% of repertoires. A TCS score was defined as the ratio of F50 (clonal expansion) to E x V (chaos), with BLOSUM62-based TCRdist applied between CDR3 peptides within each V-J. Welch's t-statistics and random forest reduced around 510 V-J features to 13, which were used in a naive Bayes classifier (R e1071). Through fastp at Q25 and MiXCR, TCRdb rebuilt clones from the public reads, retaining in-frame beta chains. Duplicate CDR3 protein sequences are folded into a single record with the most common DNA and genes. The V and J calls here are based on TCRdb, not the publication. The sample table shows some 720,000 distinct CDR3 sequences, and about 17% are seen once. The ten largest clonotypes hold around 7.7% of the sample.

This clonotype was recorded at least ten times. It lacks a known antigen. Within one base of it there is no much larger clone, and no base qualities were kept. Graves' hyperthyroidism was defined as stable when no progression to ophthalmopathy occurred over 18 months of follow-up. Hyperthyroidism patients were newly diagnosed, had a disease duration of under 2 months, and were aged 18 to 65 years. Exclusion was applied to patients with uncontrolled infections, other autoimmune diseases, pregnancy or lactation. Clinical symptoms, serum thyroxine and TRAb, thyroid ultrasound, and orbital computed tomography formed the basis for the diagnoses. PBMCs were isolated from 7.5 to 10 ml of fresh peripheral blood by Ficoll-Paque density gradient centrifugation. Trizol reagent was used to extract total RNA, and RNA quality was then checked on an Agilent 2100 Bioanalyzer. The CDR3 contains 15 residues, cysteine and phenylalanine counted. Just the 45-base CDR3 DNA is kept, in frame starting at base 1. The CDR1 and CDR2 encoded by the germline V gene are SNHLY and FYNNEI. V is pared back by 4 bases and J by 2 bases, with 12 bases lying between the germline termini.

The receptor's source is a man younger than 30 with Graves' hyperthyroidism. In this chain, TRBV2 is recombined with TRBJ1-3; a tentative D call is TRBD1 (5 bases match). The sample taken for sequencing was blood. In nucleotide form, the sequence is TGTGCCAGCAGTGGAACCGGGACTGCTGGAAACACCATATATTTT. Its translation reads: CASSGTGTAGNTIYF.